The T cell receptor (beta chain) described here comes from a study of blood T cell repertoires in COVID-19. Individuals drawn from 20 to 30 US areas were about 18 to 90 years old. Produced via immunoSEQ multiplex PCR; TCRdb's table is partial and in-frame only. The sample records around 230,000 clones, 88% being singletons. Germline CDR1 reads KGHSH; CDR2 reads LQKENI. The V and J ends lost 5 bases and 8 bases respectively, with 13 bases between them. The length of the CDR3 is 13 residues. Sequencing was performed on PBMCs or T cells enriched from blood (not recorded which). This clonotype was sampled from a woman between 40 and 50 years old with acute COVID-19. The chain links TRBV18 to TRBJ1-3; no clear D. The CDR3 DNA follows: TGTGCCAGCTCAACCACGGTGGTAGACACCATATATTTT. Protein sequence: CASSTTVVDTIYF.